The sequence of this TCR beta chain was determined in a study of early T cells in non-severe SARS-CoV-2 infection. At the level of the study: The study sequenced bulk RNA from unsorted whole blood, with chains unpaired.

This CDR3 contains 13 residues. CDR1 is DFQATT, CDR2 SNEGSKA, per germline (reference sequence). Unique molecular identifier tags were affixed to discrete cDNA molecules. Using its own MiXCR run on the 5' RACE reads, TCRdb lists one record per CDR3 protein. The sample carries tens of thousands of distinct CDR3 sequences, roughly 13% recorded once. Of note for this clonotype: What it recognizes is unknown.

Overall study findings and caveats: The matching step, a VDJdb search, favored anti-spike CD8 responses and missed private and CD4 specificities.

The sequence came from an adult who was a healthcare worker with PCR-confirmed SARS-CoV-2 infection or an uninfected control (not recorded which). Sequences were obtained from whole blood. V is TRBV20-1 and J is TRBJ2-1; possibly TRBD2 for D (5 bases). For the CDR3, the DNA is TGCAGCGTCCATTATTTGAGGGAGAATGAGCAGTTCTTC. Translating it yields CSVHYLRENEQFF.